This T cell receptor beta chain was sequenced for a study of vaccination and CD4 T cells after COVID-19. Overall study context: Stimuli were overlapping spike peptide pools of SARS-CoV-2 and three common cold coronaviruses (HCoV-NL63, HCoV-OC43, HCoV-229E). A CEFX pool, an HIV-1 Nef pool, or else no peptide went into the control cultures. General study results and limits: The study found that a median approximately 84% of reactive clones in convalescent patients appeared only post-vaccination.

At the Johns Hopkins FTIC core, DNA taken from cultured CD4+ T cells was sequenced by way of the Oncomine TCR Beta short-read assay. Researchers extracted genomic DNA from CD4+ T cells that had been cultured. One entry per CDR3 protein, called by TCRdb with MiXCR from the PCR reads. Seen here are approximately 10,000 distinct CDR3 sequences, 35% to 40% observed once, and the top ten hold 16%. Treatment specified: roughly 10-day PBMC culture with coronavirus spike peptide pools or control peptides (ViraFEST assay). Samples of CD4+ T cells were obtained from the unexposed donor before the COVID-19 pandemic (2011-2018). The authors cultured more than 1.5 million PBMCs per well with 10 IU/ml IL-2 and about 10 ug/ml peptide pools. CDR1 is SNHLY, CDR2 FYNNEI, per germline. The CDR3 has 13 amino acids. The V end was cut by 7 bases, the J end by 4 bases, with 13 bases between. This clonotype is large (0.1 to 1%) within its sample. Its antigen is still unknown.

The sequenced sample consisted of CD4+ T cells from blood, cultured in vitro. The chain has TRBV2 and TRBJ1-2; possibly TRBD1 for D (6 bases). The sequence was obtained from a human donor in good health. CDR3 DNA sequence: TGTGCCAGCACGCCAGGGGTGGCCTATGGCTACACCTTC. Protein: CASTPGVAYGYTF.